These 5 T cell receptor beta chains were all obtained from the same sample, sequenced in a study of CD8+ T cells in alopecia areata. Treatment in this sample: oral pan-JAK inhibitor, 5-10 mg twice daily. The authors extracted RNA and reverse transcribed it into cDNA as the sequencing template. The table came from immunoSEQ multiplex PCR; TCRdb's copy has only in-frame clones and leaves some out. The sample has 200,000 to 250,000 clones, 50% to 75% seen once. Sequencing was performed on CD4+ T cells sorted from blood, taken at week 4, from a patient treated with tofacitinib. The receptor set was obtained from a human donor with alopecia areata.

The V and J genes are TRBV4-2 and TRBJ1-5; 7 bases align to TRBD1. CDR1 LGHNA and CDR2 YNFKEQ come from the germline V gene. CDR3 size: 16 residues. Trimming cost V 2 bases and J 3 bases; bases outside gene matches: 7. The CDR3 DNA reads TGTGCCAGCAGCCAAACAGGGGAGGCTATCAATCAGCCCCAGCATTTT. Translation: CASSQTGEAINQPQHF.

This chain links TRBV5-6 with TRBJ2-2; 8 bases are shared with TRBD2. Per germline, CDR1 SGHDT and CDR2 YYEEEE. With 1 base clipped from V and 3 bases from J, the junction kept 2 bases outside the gene matches. There are 15 residues in the CDR3. The chain's CDR3 is CASSLRGGHTGELFF. CDR3 DNA sequence: TGTGCCAGCAGCTTGCGGGGGGGCCACACCGGGGAGCTGTTTTTT.

V and J are TRBV4-1 and TRBJ2-5, with D perhaps TRBD2 (5 bases). This CDR3 comprises 15 residues. V lost 0 bases and J 0 bases, leaving 8 bases between the germline ends. The germline V gene encodes CDR1 MGHRA and CDR2 YSYEKL. This chain's CDR3 is CASSQDPGYQETQYF. DNA of the CDR3: TGCGCCAGCAGCCAAGATCCGGGGTACCAAGAGACCCAGTACTTC.

The chain employs TRBV6-5 and TRBJ1-2; D uncertain. With 4 bases removed from V and 3 bases from J, the gap between germline ends came to 15 bases. Germline V gene lookup returns CDR1 MNHEY and CDR2 SVGAGI. The CDR3 is 15 amino acids. CDR3 bases: TGTGCCAGCAGTTCCGGACTGCGGGAGGACTATGGCTACACCTTC. Translating gives CASSSGLREDYGYTF.

V gene TRBV6-6 combines with J gene TRBJ1-6; D is undetermined. V lost 8 bases and J lost 7, with 18 bases in between. Germline assignment: CDR1 MNHNY and CDR2 SVGAGI (reference sequence). The CDR3 totals 15 residues. CDR3 coding DNA: TGTGCCAGCCAACCTCCTGGGCTTCAGAATTCACCCCTCCACTTT. Translated: CASQPPGLQNSPLHF.